Listed below are T cell receptor beta chains from one sample, sequenced in a study of T cells in Graves' hyperthyroidism and ophthalmopathy. A single record per CDR3 protein comes from TCRdb applying MiXCR to the multiplex PCR reads. The data hold approximately 300,000 distinct CDR3 sequences, with over 15% observed a single time. The sequenced sample was blood. Source of these receptors: a young man with Graves' hyperthyroidism. CDR3s include the opening cysteine and the closing phenylalanine or tryptophan. The D gene is left open where the match is weak. Only some rows state a clone size, as once, few, many or a class for expanded clones.

V	size	J	D	DNA	CDR3
TRBV3-1	many	TRBJ2-7	.	TGTGCCAGCAGCCAGGGTGTTTTCGGTGACGAGCAGTACTTC	CASSQGVFGDEQYF
TRBV30	few	TRBJ2-1	TRBD2	TGTGCCCTCACCTCGACTAGCGGGAGTTACAATGAGCAGTTCTTC	CALTSTSGSYNEQFF
TRBV6-4	.	TRBJ2-2	TRBD1	TGTGCCAGCAGTGACGCTAACAGGGGCGGCACCGGGGAGCTGTTTTTT	CASSDANRGGTGELFF
TRBV27	many	TRBJ2-5	TRBD2	TGTGCCAGCAGTTTATCGGGCCTAGCGGGATTTGGAGAGACCCAGTACTTC	CASSLSGLAGFGETQYF
TRBV6-1	few	TRBJ2-1	TRBD2	TGTGCCAGCAGTTCCAGGACTAGCGGGAGGGCCGGGTCCTACAATGAGCAGTTCTTC	CASSSRTSGRAGSYNEQFF
TRBV18	.	TRBJ1-5	.	TGTGCCAGCTCACCAGGACAGACAATCAATCAGCCCCAGCATTTT	CASSPGQTINQPQHF
TRBV20-1	many	TRBJ1-1	.	TGCAGTGCTAGAGAGTCAGGGAATCGAGCTTTCTTT	CSARESGNRAFF
TRBV5-1	few	TRBJ1-1	.	TGCGCCAGCAGCTCTCCCACGGGGGCCTTGAACACTGAAGCTTTCTTT	CASSSPTGALNTEAFF
TRBV5-1	many	TRBJ1-2	.	TGCGCCAGCAGCTTGGGTACTTCGGTCACCTATGGCTACACCTTC	CASSLGTSVTYGYTF
TRBV15	many	TRBJ2-7	.	TGTGCCACCAGCAGAGATGGGACAAGCTCCTACGAGCAGTACTTC	CATSRDGTSSYEQYF
TRBV5-6	.	TRBJ1-1	.	TGTGCCAGCAGCTTGGTTGGGGCGCCTGGGGCTTTCTTT	CASSLVGAPGAFF
TRBV30	.	TRBJ2-2	TRBD1	TGTGCCTGGAGCCGAAAGACAGGGGCGGCCGGGGAGCTGTTTTTT	CAWSRKTGAAGELFF
TRBV6-2/TRBV6-3	.	TRBJ2-4	TRBD2	TGTGCCAGCAGTTACGCAGGACTAGGAGACATTCAGTACTTC	CASSYAGLGDIQYF
TRBV28	.	TRBJ1-1	TRBD1	TGTGCCAGCAGCATGGCCGGGACAGCTACAGAAGCTTTCTTT	CASSMAGTATEAFF
TRBV6-1	few	TRBJ1-2	TRBD1	TGTGCCAGCAGTGACAGGGGGAATTTCTATGGCTACACCTTC	CASSDRGNFYGYTF
TRBV19	many	TRBJ1-5	.	TGTGCCAGTAAAGATAGGGGGGTCAATCAGCCCCAGCATTTT	CASKDRGVNQPQHF
TRBV28	.	TRBJ1-1	.	TGTGCCAGCATCGCGACCTGGGACGACAAGATAGAAGCTTTCTTT	CASIATWDDKIEAFF
TRBV11-2	many	TRBJ2-1	.	TGTGCCAGCAGCAAACGTACTAGCCCTAGCTCCTACAATGAGCAGTTCTTC	CASSKRTSPSSYNEQFF
TRBV12-3/TRBV12-4	few	TRBJ2-7	TRBD1	TGTGCCAGCAGTTCGGGACAGGGTGAGCAGTACTTC	CASSSGQGEQYF
TRBV28	.	TRBJ2-5	.	TGTGCCAGCAGTCCCCCACCCGCAGTAAAAGAGACCCAGTACTTC	CASSPPPAVKETQYF
TRBV2	few	TRBJ2-2	TRBD2	TGTGCCAGAGCGGGAGAGGCCGGGGAGCTGTTTTTT	CARAGEAGELFF
TRBV18	many	TRBJ2-7	.	TGTGCCAGCTCACCTCGCACACAGGGAAACCGTGGCGAGCAGTACTTC	CASSPRTQGNRGEQYF
TRBV6-1	.	TRBJ1-5	.	TGTGCCAGCAGAGTTGGATTGGGGGGCAATCAGCCCCAGCATTTT	CASRVGLGGNQPQHF
TRBV12-3/TRBV12-4	many	TRBJ1-2	.	TGTGCCAGCAGTTACACAGGATTTGACTATGGCTACACCTTC	CASSYTGFDYGYTF
TRBV7-9	many	TRBJ1-5	.	TGTGCCAGCAGCCCACAGGGAAGAGAGCAGCCCCAGCATTTT	CASSPQGREQPQHF
TRBV7-2	many	TRBJ2-7	TRBD2	TGTGCCAGCAGCTCCCAAGGAGGAGCGGGGTACTACGAGCAGTACTTC	CASSSQGGAGYYEQYF
TRBV5-1	many	TRBJ2-7	.	TGCGCCAGCACCCGGGGAGAGGCGTACGAGCAGTACTTC	CASTRGEAYEQYF
TRBV6-9	.	TRBJ1-3	TRBD1	TGTGCCAGCAGTTACGGGACAGGGGGAAACACCATATATTTT	CASSYGTGGNTIYF
TRBV11-2	many	TRBJ2-7	.	TGTGCCAGCAGCTTAGATATATACGAGCAGTACTTC	CASSLDIYEQYF
TRBV20-1	.	TRBJ2-3	TRBD2	TGCAGTGCTAGTAGACTAGCGGGAGAAGATACGCAGTATTTT	CSASRLAGEDTQYF
TRBV24-1	.	TRBJ1-1	.	TGTGCCACCAGTGACCCAGGGGCCCAGCCAGCTTTCTTT	CATSDPGAQPAFF
TRBV4-1	.	TRBJ2-7	TRBD2	TGCGCCAGCAGCCTAGGACTAGCGGGAAGTCACGAGCAGTACTTC	CASSLGLAGSHEQYF
TRBV6-2/TRBV6-3	.	TRBJ2-2	.	TGTGCCAGCTGGGGAAGGGCTAGCGAACCCGGGGAGCTGTTTTTT	CASWGRASEPGELFF
TRBV5-1	.	TRBJ2-1	.	TGCACCAGCAGCTTGGTCGGCAATGAGCAGTTCTTC	CTSSLVGNEQFF
TRBV29-1	many	TRBJ1-5	.	TGCAGCGCAGGGGAAACAGGGCAGCCCCAGCATTTT	CSAGETGQPQHF
TRBV12-3/TRBV12-4	few	TRBJ1-2	.	TGTGCCAGCAGTTCCTCAGGGACCGCACCGGGCTACACCTTC	CASSSSGTAPGYTF
TRBV29-1	many	TRBJ2-1	TRBD2	TGCAGCGTTCCCCGTAGCGGGAGCTCCTACAATGAGCAGTTCTTC	CSVPRSGSSYNEQFF
TRBV7-2	.	TRBJ1-3	.	TGTGCCAGCAGACCACGAAGAAGTCCCGGAAACACCATATATTTT	CASRPRRSPGNTIYF
TRBV10-3	.	TRBJ1-2	.	TGTGCCATCAGTGAGTCCAATATGGATGGCTACACCTTC	CAISESNMDGYTF
TRBV14	.	TRBJ2-3	TRBD1	TGTGCCAGCAGCCATGCGGAGTTGAGGGCCGGTAGACAGGGGGCAAGAGATACGCAGTATTTT	CASSHAELRAGRQGARDTQYF
TRBV3-1	many	TRBJ2-1	TRBD2	TGTGCCAGCAGCAAAGATAGCGGGAGTTCGTACAATGAGCAGTTCTTC	CASSKDSGSSYNEQFF
TRBV7-2	many	TRBJ2-7	TRBD1	TGTGCCAGCAGCCCACAGGGGGTGTTCTACGAGCAGTACTTC	CASSPQGVFYEQYF
TRBV7-8	once	TRBJ1-5	.	TGTGCCAGCAGCTTAGAAGAGGGACTCAATAGCAATCGGCCCCAGCATTTT	CASSLEEGLNSNRPQHF
TRBV12-3/TRBV12-4	many	TRBJ1-1	.	TGTGCCAGCAGTCCCGGCGGGTTGGCTGAAGCTTTCTTT	CASSPGGLAEAFF
TRBV15	.	TRBJ2-7	TRBD2	TGTGCCACCAGCAGGGACTTAGCGGGTTCGGCGTACGAGCAGTACTTC	CATSRDLAGSAYEQYF
TRBV13	few	TRBJ2-7	.	TGTGCCAGCAGCTTCGGGACATTCTCCTACGAGCGGTACTTC	CASSFGTFSYERYF
TRBV28	many	TRBJ2-4	TRBD2	TGTGCCAGCAAAGGGGCTAGCGGCGACCTAGCCAAAAACATTCAGTACTTC	CASKGASGDLAKNIQYF
TRBV12-3/TRBV12-4	many	TRBJ2-2	.	TGTGCCAGCAGACCCGGGACTTCGAACACCGGGGAGCTGTTTTTT	CASRPGTSNTGELFF
TRBV29-1	many	TRBJ2-3	.	TGCAGCGTTGAAGACGGGTTTAGCACAGATACGCAGTATTTT	CSVEDGFSTDTQYF
TRBV4-2	.	TRBJ2-2	TRBD1	TGTGCCAGCAGCCAAGGAGAGGGACAGTTGAACACCGGGGAGCTGTTTTTT	CASSQGEGQLNTGELFF
TRBV6-1	many	TRBJ2-5	.	TGTGCCAGCGCCTTACTGAATGGCCAAGAGACCCAGTACTTC	CASALLNGQETQYF
TRBV19	.	TRBJ1-5	TRBD1	TGTGCCAGTAGCACGACAGGGGACAATCAGCCCCAGCATTTT	CASSTTGDNQPQHF
TRBV12-3/TRBV12-4	.	TRBJ1-2	.	TGTGCCAGCAGCCGCCGGGAGGTCTATGGCTACACCTTC	CASSRREVYGYTF
TRBV29-1	.	TRBJ2-1	TRBD2	TGCAGCGTAATTTCGAGCGGGAGCTACAATGAGCAGTTCTTC	CSVISSGSYNEQFF